The text below deals with one T cell receptor (beta chain). What it recognizes is unknown. The data stem from a study of T cell responses to AZD1222 COVID-19 vaccine. CDR3 length: 14 residues. The trim removed 3 bases at V and 10 bases at J, leaving 9 bases unmatched. The germline V gene encodes CDR1 GTSNPN and CDR2 SVGIG (reference sequence). The protocol was immunoSEQ multiplex PCR, while the TCRdb copy is restricted to in-frame clones and leaves out a portion. The sample lists 150,000 to 200,000 clones, under 95% occurring once. The study's findings and limits: Mostly white British, mostly female donors; authors suggested clonal diversity may be underestimated. At baseline, just five to seven AZD1222 recipients tested seropositive. No repertoire was sampled before or during the peak T cell response, only after it. Per reports, nearly half of all spike-specific TCRs target regions that are unmutated in variants.

The chain uses TRBV30 and TRBJ1-6, with 7 nucleotides matching TRBD1. The origin of this receptor is an adult who received the AZD1222 COVID-19 vaccine. The material sequenced was peripheral blood, taken 28 days after the second AZD1222 dose. This CDR3 reads CAWSPYRGGSPLHF. In nucleotides, the CDR3 is TGTGCCTGGAGCCCCTACAGGGGTGGCTCACCCCTCCACTTT.